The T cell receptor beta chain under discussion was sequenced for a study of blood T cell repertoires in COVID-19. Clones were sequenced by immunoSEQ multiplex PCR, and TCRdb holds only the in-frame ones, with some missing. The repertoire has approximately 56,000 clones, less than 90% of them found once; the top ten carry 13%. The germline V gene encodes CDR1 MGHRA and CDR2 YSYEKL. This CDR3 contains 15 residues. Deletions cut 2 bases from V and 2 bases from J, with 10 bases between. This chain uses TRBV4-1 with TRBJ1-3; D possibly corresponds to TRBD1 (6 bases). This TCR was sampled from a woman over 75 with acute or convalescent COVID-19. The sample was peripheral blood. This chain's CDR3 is CASSQYPGAGNTIYF. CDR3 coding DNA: TGCGCCAGCAGCCAATATCCAGGGGCTGGAAACACCATATATTTT.